Listed here are 19 T cell receptor beta chains from one sample, sequenced in a study of T cells in Graves' hyperthyroidism and ophthalmopathy. Using RNA transcripts as the source, TCR beta CDR3 regions were amplified. A set of HTBI primers served as the primers for a first-round RT-PCR of the TCR CDR3. MiXCR was run by TCRdb on the multiplex PCR reads, yielding one entry per CDR3 protein. The table has about 210,000 distinct CDR3 sequences, 17% seen once. The sample taken for sequencing was blood. The receptors were gathered from a man aged 45 to 65 with Graves' hyperthyroidism.

This clonotype was seen at least ten times. J is TRBJ2-5 and V is TRBV20-1, with no clear D. V gave up 3 bases and J gave up 6 bases, with 8 bases separating them. Germline CDR1 is DFQATT and CDR2 is SNEGSKA (reference sequence). The CDR3 totals 11 residues. CDR3 nucleotide sequence: TGCAGTGCTAGGGGCCTAAAGACCCAGTACTTC. It is translated as CSARGLKTQYF.

This clonotype was seen at least ten times. The V gene is TRBV28, the J gene TRBJ2-3, with 8 bases lining up with TRBD1. This CDR3 spans 14 amino acids. From germline, CDR1 is MDHEN and CDR2 SYDVKM. J was trimmed by 5 bases and V by 5 bases; bases with no gene match: 6. The CDR3 protein is CASSPGGRGDTQYF. The CDR3 DNA reads TGTGCCAGCAGTCCAGGGGGCCGGGGAGATACGCAGTATTTT.

This clonotype came up many times. V is TRBV3-1 and J is TRBJ2-5, with TRBD1 as a possible D gene (6 bases). V gave up 2 bases and J gave up 5 bases, with 12 bases separating them. There are 14 residues in the CDR3. The germline V gene has CDR1 LGHDT and CDR2 YNNKEL (reference sequence). CDR3 region: CASSQRGQRETQYF. In DNA form, the CDR3 reads TGTGCCAGCAGCCAAAGAGGACAGAGGGAGACCCAGTACTTC.

In its sample, this clonotype was seen many times. The gene calls are TRBV5-1 and TRBJ2-2, with D possibly matching TRBD2 (5 bases). Germline assignment: CDR1 SGHRS and CDR2 YFSETQ. The V end lost 5 bases, the J end lost 3 bases, and 17 bases lay between the germline ends. CDR3 length: 16 amino acids. CDR3 in DNA: TGCGCCAGCAGTTCCCAACCGGGGTCCGACACCGGGGAGCTGTTTTTT. It codes for CASSSQPGSDTGELFF.

The chain combines TRBV6-1 with TRBJ2-2; D is tentatively TRBD1 or TRBD2 (6 bases each). Germline assignment: CDR1 MNHNS and CDR2 SASEGT. The length of the CDR3 is 12 residues. V was trimmed by 6 bases and J by 8 bases, leaving 10 bases between them. The CDR3 coding sequence is TGTGCCAGCAGATCGGGGGCTGGGGAGCTGTTTTTT. As protein: CASRSGAGELFF.

The chain joins TRBV11-2 to TRBJ1-4, with TRBD1 identical over 8 bases. The CDR3 runs to 16 residues. The junction had 10 bases not matched to a gene; V was cut back by 6 bases and J by 4 bases. Germline lookup yields CDR1 SGHAT and CDR2 FQNNGV. The CDR3 is CASRLTGAGYNEKLFF. CDR3 nucleotides: TGTGCCAGCAGGTTGACAGGGGCCGGTTATAATGAAAAACTGTTTTTT.

This clonotype was recorded many times. This chain connects TRBV6-2 or TRBV6-3 to TRBJ2-5; TRBD2 agrees at 13 bases. Germline V CDR1 and CDR2: MNHEY, SVGEGT. V shed 5 bases, J shed 0 bases, and the junction held 9 bases outside the gene matches. CDR3 length equals 18 residues. The chain's CDR3 is CASSTGLAGAVYQETQYF. The CDR3 coding sequence is TGTGCCAGCAGTACCGGACTAGCGGGAGCGGTTTACCAAGAGACCCAGTACTTC.

This clonotype was observed a few times. V gene TRBV4-2 combines with J gene TRBJ1-4, with D perhaps TRBD1 (5 bases). The germline gives CDR1 LGHNA, CDR2 YNFKEQ. CDR3 size: 16 residues. Trimming cost V 1 base and J 4 bases, with 13 bases left between them. The CDR3 region has the DNA TGTGCCAGCAGCCAAGCTAGGGGCGCCGGTAATGAAAAACTGTTTTTT. Translating it yields CASSQARGAGNEKLFF.

The chain has TRBV18 and TRBJ1-5; D call uncertain. CDR3 length: 14 amino acids. The V and J ends lost 6 bases and 3 bases respectively, with 12 bases between them. Germline lookup yields CDR1 KGHSH and CDR2 LQKENI. The CDR3: CASSPGAANQPQHF. DNA for the CDR3: TGTGCCAGCTCTCCGGGCGCGGCCAATCAGCCCCAGCATTTT.

V and J are TRBV28 and TRBJ1-2; tentatively, D is TRBD1 (6 bases). The germline CDR1 and CDR2 sequences are MDHEN and SYDVKM. The CDR3 is 14 residues long. V was pared by 7 bases and J by 3 bases, with 15 bases between. CDR3 loop: CASTGGQVYYGYTF. DNA of the CDR3: TGTGCCAGCACTGGGGGCCAGGTTTACTATGGCTACACCTTC.

This clonotype was detected many times. The chain combines TRBV12-3 or TRBV12-4 with TRBJ1-5; the match to TRBD1 covers 8 bases. J lost 3 bases, V lost 5 bases, and 3 bases had no gene match. The CDR3 has 14 residues. CDR3 nucleotides: TGTGCCAGCAGTCGACAGGGGCCCAATCAGCCCCAGCATTTT. This encodes CASSRQGPNQPQHF.

The genes are TRBV6-1 and TRBJ1-4, with D uncertain. The CDR3 contains 11 residues. Germline lookup yields CDR1 MNHNS and CDR2 SASEGT. Trimming shortened V by 6 bases and J by 6 bases, and 5 bases separated the two germline ends. CDR3 protein: CASRGDEKLFF. CDR3 DNA sequence: TGTGCCAGCAGGGGAGATGAAAAACTGTTTTTT.

This clonotype was seen repeatedly, ten times or more. The V and J genes are TRBV18 and TRBJ2-7; TRBD2 aligns across 7 bases. Germline V gene lookup returns CDR1 KGHSH and CDR2 LQKENI. V lost 3 bases, J lost 2 bases, and 7 bases stayed unmatched. The CDR3 totals 15 residues. Written as DNA, the CDR3 is TGTGCCAGCTCACCCCTGGCGGGGGTAACCTACGAGCAGTACTTC. Translating it yields CASSPLAGVTYEQYF.

This clonotype showed up many times. The chain carries TRBV5-1 and TRBJ2-7; 7 bases map to TRBD1. Germline V CDR1 and CDR2: SGHRS, YFSETQ. The CDR3 covers 13 residues. Unmatched junction bases numbered 4, after V lost 4 bases and J lost 3 bases. CDR3 DNA: TGCGCCAGCAGCGGACGGACAGGCTACGAGCAGTACTTC. Its protein is CASSGRTGYEQYF.

This clonotype was found a few times. This chain links TRBV10-3 with TRBJ2-6; D ambiguous. This CDR3 comprises 18 residues. CDR1 ENHRY and CDR2 SYGVKD come from the germline V gene. V gave up 4 bases and J gave up 0 bases, with 16 bases separating them. CDR3 loop: CAISGWSLRNSGANVLTF. CDR3 DNA: TGTGCCATCAGTGGGTGGAGTCTGCGCAACTCTGGGGCCAACGTCCTGACTTTC.

The V call is TRBV20-1, the J call TRBJ2-3, with a weak D call TRBD2 (6 bases). The V end was cut by 5 bases, the J end by 2 bases, with 17 bases between. The CDR3 is made up of 15 amino acids. Germline loops: CDR1 DFQATT, CDR2 SNEGSKA (reference sequence). The CDR3 DNA follows: TGCAGTGCTCGGGACTCCCGACTTGACACAGATACGCAGTATTTT. It codes for CSARDSRLDTDTQYF.

As to this clonotype: Possible read error: a much larger clone is one base away. This rearrangement joins TRBV5-1 to TRBJ2-2; no reliable D call. The CDR3 extends over 13 amino acids. Between the trimmed V and J ends, which lost 4 bases and 0 bases, there was a span of 4 bases. Germline CDR1 is SGHRS and CDR2 is YFSETQ. The CDR3, as DNA: TGCGCCAGCAGCGGATCGAACACCGGGGAGCTGTTTTTT. Translating it yields CASSGSNTGELFF.

A word on this clonotype: A much larger clonotype is one base distant, so this may be a read error. The chain combines TRBV18 with TRBJ2-7, with unresolved D. Looked up from germline, CDR1 is KGHSH and CDR2 is LQKENI. The CDR3 loop spans 16 amino acids. V was trimmed by 4 bases and J by 5 bases, leaving 21 bases between them. The CDR3, as DNA: TGTGCCAGCTCACTACGTACCAGCATAATCGAGGACGAGCAGTACTTC. This sequence encodes CASSLRTSIIEDEQYF. Full variable domain (remainder filled in from reference TRBV18 and TRBJ2-7): NAGVMQNPRHLVRRRGQEARLRCSPMKGHSHVYWYRQLPEEGLKFMVYLQKENIIDESGMPKERFSAEFPKEGPSILRIQQVVRGDSAAYFCASSLRTSIIEDEQYFGPGTRLTVT.

This clonotype was picked up one time. The J gene is TRBJ2-3, the V gene TRBV6-2 or TRBV6-3; possible D gene TRBD2, 6 bases. This CDR3 has 14 residues. CDR1 MNHEY and CDR2 SVGEGT come from the germline V gene. Trimming pared 8 bases from V and 2 bases from J, leaving 14 bases between. The CDR3 spells CASSVGRNTDTQYF. CDR3 in DNA: TGTGCCAGCTCGGTGGGGAGGAACACAGATACGCAGTATTTT.